Listed below are T cell receptor beta chains from one sample, sequenced in a study of T cells in Graves' hyperthyroidism and ophthalmopathy. Using its own MiXCR run on the multiplex PCR reads, TCRdb lists one record per CDR3 protein. The repertoire holds 300,000 to 400,000 distinct CDR3 sequences, with about 20% as singletons. The sequenced material came from blood. All receptors come from a woman aged 45 to 65 with Graves' hyperthyroidism. CDR3s include the opening cysteine and the closing phenylalanine or tryptophan. The D gene is left open where the match is weak. The listing skips clone size in some rows; elsewhere it reads once, few, many or a size class.

J: TRBJ2-1
size: .
V: TRBV27
D: TRBD1
CDR3: CASSETGQGASNEQSF
DNA: TGTGCCAGCAGTGAGACGGGACAGGGGGCATCCAATGAGCAGTCCTTC

J: TRBJ2-7
size: many
V: TRBV2
D: .
CDR3: CASSEPGTSGEQYF
DNA: TGTGCCAGCAGTGAACCGGGGACCTCCGGGGAGCAGTACTTC

J: TRBJ1-1
size: .
V: TRBV2
D: .
CDR3: CAAIVIRARLTEAFF
DNA: TGTGCCGCGATCGTAATAAGGGCCAGGCTCACTGAAGCTTTCTTT

J: TRBJ1-1
size: many
V: TRBV3-1
D: .
CDR3: CASSQAGRFTEAFF
DNA: TGTGCCAGCAGCCAAGCGGGCAGGTTCACTGAAGCTTTCTTT

J: TRBJ2-1
size: .
V: TRBV6-1
D: .
CDR3: CASSLRADPLNEQFF
DNA: TGTGCCAGCAGTCTGCGGGCGGATCCCCTCAATGAGCAGTTCTTC

J: TRBJ2-7
size: .
V: TRBV11-2
D: .
CDR3: CASSFGHVSYEQYF
DNA: TGTGCCAGCAGCTTCGGTCATGTGTCCTACGAGCAGTACTTC

J: TRBJ1-2
size: many
V: TRBV7-8
D: TRBD1
CDR3: CASSEDRGYGYTF
DNA: TGTGCCAGCAGCGAGGACAGGGGCTATGGCTACACCTTC

J: TRBJ1-2
size: many
V: TRBV11-2
D: .
CDR3: CASSPPAGSNYGYTF
DNA: TGTGCCAGCAGCCCCCCGGCAGGATCTAACTATGGCTACACCTTC

J: TRBJ1-1
size: few
V: TRBV20-1
D: .
CDR3: CSAPLPPANTEAFF
DNA: TGCAGTGCGCCTCTCCCCCCAGCGAACACTGAAGCTTTCTTT

J: TRBJ2-7
size: .
V: TRBV4-1
D: .
CDR3: CASSPLGGARDEQYF
DNA: TGCGCCAGCAGCCCCCTAGGGGGGGCGCGGGACGAGCAGTACTTC

J: TRBJ2-7
size: many
V: TRBV5-5
D: .
CDR3: CASSLVLRDYEQYF
DNA: TGTGCCAGCAGCTTGGTTCTCAGGGACTACGAGCAGTACTTC

J: TRBJ2-3
size: few
V: TRBV7-6
D: .
CDR3: CASSLEWGLDTQYF
DNA: TGTGCCAGCAGCTTAGAGTGGGGGCTAGATACGCAGTATTTT

J: TRBJ2-3
size: many
V: TRBV20-1
D: .
CDR3: CSAQTPGADTQYF
DNA: TGCAGTGCTCAGACCCCGGGGGCAGATACGCAGTATTTT

J: TRBJ1-5
size: many
V: TRBV6-1
D: .
CDR3: CASSPSPGQNQPQHF
DNA: TGTGCCAGCAGTCCGAGTCCGGGACAAAATCAGCCCCAGCATTTT

J: TRBJ2-3
size: many
V: TRBV2
D: .
CDR3: CASSASSGPSTDTQYF
DNA: TGTGCCAGCAGTGCATCCAGCGGGCCTAGCACAGATACGCAGTATTTT

J: TRBJ2-3
size: many
V: TRBV6-1
D: TRBD2
CDR3: CASSPAGRERFLDTQYF
DNA: TGTGCCAGCAGCCCCGCAGGGCGGGAGCGTTTTCTTGATACGCAGTATTTT

J: TRBJ2-3
size: .
V: TRBV12-3/TRBV12-4
D: TRBD2
CDR3: CASRTSASTDTQYF
DNA: TGTGCCAGCAGAACTAGCGCGAGCACAGATACGCAGTATTTT

J: TRBJ2-5
size: many
V: TRBV20-1
D: .
CDR3: CSATGRLPQETQYF
DNA: TGCAGTGCTACAGGTCGACTCCCCCAAGAGACCCAGTACTTC

J: TRBJ1-2
size: .
V: TRBV4-1
D: .
CDR3: CASSQDRGAYQGYTF
DNA: TGCGCCAGCAGCCAAGATAGAGGCGCCTACCAAGGCTACACCTTC

J: TRBJ1-4
size: few
V: TRBV30
D: .
CDR3: CAWSVGNEKLFF
DNA: TGTGCCTGGAGTGTAGGAAATGAAAAACTGTTTTTT

J: TRBJ2-7
size: few
V: TRBV12-3/TRBV12-4
D: .
CDR3: CASTHRSFYEQYF
DNA: TGTGCCAGCACCCACAGGTCCTTCTACGAGCAGTACTTC

J: TRBJ2-1
size: .
V: TRBV20-1
D: .
CDR3: CSASPRTGPLYNEQFF
DNA: TGCAGTGCTAGCCCCCGCACAGGTCCCCTCTACAATGAGCAGTTCTTC

J: TRBJ1-2
size: few
V: TRBV6-1
D: .
CDR3: CASSDMTGNYGYTF
DNA: TGTGCCAGCAGTGACATGACTGGGAACTATGGCTACACCTTC

J: TRBJ2-5
size: many
V: TRBV12-3/TRBV12-4
D: .
CDR3: CASSLFQETQYF
DNA: TGTGCCAGCAGTTTATTTCAAGAGACCCAGTACTTC

J: TRBJ2-3
size: few
V: TRBV30
D: .
CDR3: CAWRRGTDTQYF
DNA: TGTGCCTGGAGAAGGGGGACAGATACGCAGTATTTT

J: TRBJ2-1
size: many
V: TRBV3-1
D: TRBD2
CDR3: CASSQDLAGGLEQFF
DNA: TGTGCCAGCAGCCAAGATTTGGCGGGGGGGCTTGAGCAGTTCTTC

J: TRBJ1-2
size: many
V: TRBV30
D: .
CDR3: CAWSEGVFYGYTF
DNA: TGTGCCTGGAGTGAGGGTGTCTTCTATGGCTACACCTTC

J: TRBJ2-3
size: many
V: TRBV3-1
D: TRBD1
CDR3: CASSPDRVGTDTQYF
DNA: TGTGCCAGCAGTCCCGACAGGGTGGGCACAGATACGCAGTATTTT